This TCR beta chain was obtained from a study of cytotoxic CD8 clonotypes in ibrutinib-treated CLL. The table came from immunoSEQ multiplex PCR; TCRdb's copy has only in-frame clones and leaves some out. This table has approximately 350,000 clones, over 60% appearing once. Worth noting for this clone: Its antigen is not known.

Study-level points and caveats: An increase in clonality occurred at ibrutinib response, followed by a return toward baseline at progression.

The source was PBMCs, collected after 36 months of ibrutinib treatment. This clonotype originated in a human donor with chronic lymphocytic leukemia.

DNA of the CDR3: TGTGCCACCGCCACAAGGATATTTTTCTATGGCTACACCTTC. It codes for CATATRIFFYGYTF. The chain couples TRBV2 to TRBJ1-2; the D is unclear. Germline CDR1 and CDR2: SNHLY and FYNNEI. Trimming cost V 10 bases and J 4 bases, with 19 bases left between them. The CDR3 runs 14 residues.